A selection of T cell receptor beta chains follows, all from one sample in a study of T cell responses to AZD1222 COVID-19 vaccine. Generated by immunoSEQ multiplex PCR, the TCRdb table keeps only in-frame clones and is missing some. The sample records 150,000 to 200,000 clones, approximately 93% being singletons. This specimen consisted of peripheral blood, obtained 28 days after the second AZD1222 dose. These receptors were collected from an adult who received the AZD1222 COVID-19 vaccine. Each CDR3 is given with its conserved first and last residue. The D gene is left open where the match is weak. Only some rows state a clone size, as once, few, many or a class for expanded clones.

size,J,D,V,CDR3,DNA
-,TRBJ1-5,-,TRBV6-1,CASSEVRPSHQPQHF,TGTGCCAGCAGTGAAGTAAGGCCCTCCCATCAGCCCCAGCATTTT
-,TRBJ1-4,-,TRBV28,CASSLAGRANEKLFF,TGTGCCAGCAGTTTAGCCGGGCGGGCTAATGAAAAACTGTTTTTT
-,TRBJ1-6,TRBD1,TRBV27,CASSLYPVGQGASYNSPLHF,TGTGCCAGCAGTTTATACCCCGTAGGACAGGGGGCATCCTATAATTCACCCCTCCACTTT
-,TRBJ1-3,-,TRBV5-1,CASSSEGGVFGNTIYF,TGCGCCAGCAGCTCCGAGGGGGGTGTCTTTGGAAACACCATATATTTT
-,TRBJ1-5,-,TRBV28,CASSLRRPNQPQHF,TGTGCCAGCAGTTTACGACGGCCCAATCAGCCCCAGCATTTT
-,TRBJ1-5,-,TRBV5-5,CASSLVRLGQPQHF,TGTGCCAGCAGCTTGGTACGACTAGGGCAGCCCCAGCATTTT
-,TRBJ1-3,TRBD1,TRBV7-9,CASSPQGYSGNTIYF,TGTGCCAGCAGTCCACAGGGGTACTCTGGAAACACCATATATTTT
-,TRBJ1-2,-,TRBV6-1,CASSEALRGRPNYGYTF,TGTGCCAGCAGTGAAGCGCTTCGGGGGAGGCCAAACTATGGCTACACCTTC
once,TRBJ2-6,-,TRBV10-2,CASSDLGAGANVLTF,TGCGCCAGCAGTGACCTAGGGGCCGGGGCCAACGTCCTGACTTTC
once,TRBJ2-5,-,TRBV5-4,CASSFAQPGETQYF,TGTGCCAGCAGCTTCGCACAACCAGGGGAGACCCAGTACTTC